This TCR beta chain emerged from a study of cytomegalovirus exposure and HLA in healthy donors. Study-level results: Relative to the roughly 640-donor mean, N-insertions were reportedly fewer in an Asian-associated ancestry cluster in a later analysis.

Germline values: CDR1 MNHNY, CDR2 SVGAGI (reference sequence). This CDR3 region has 12 residues. Between the trimmed V and J ends, which lost 6 bases and 10 bases, there was a span of 15 bases. As regards this clone: What it binds is not known.

PCR amplification relied on 60 Vbeta primers (plus 13 Jbeta primers). The table came from immunoSEQ multiplex PCR; TCRdb's copy has only in-frame clones and leaves some out. Among around 100,000 clones listed, around three quarters were seen once. The sequenced sample was PBMCs. The receptor was derived from a woman younger than 35 in good health and CMV-seropositive. V and J are TRBV6-6 and TRBJ1-2, with D possibly TRBD1 on 5 matching bases. This CDR3 is CASRLQQAVYTF. CDR3 in DNA: TGTGCCAGCAGGCTTCAACAGGCCGTCTACACCTTC.